This passage covers 25 T cell receptor beta chains from one sample sequenced in a study of shared clonotypes between healthy human individuals. Libraries were prepared by immunoSEQ multiplex PCR; TCRdb keeps only in-frame clonotypes and omits some of them. The sample contains around 2,000,000 clones, about 94% of which appear only once. Naive CD8 cells lacked CD45RO, underwent positive selection for CCR7 and left out terminally differentiated effector memory CD45RA+ cells. The sequencing sample was made of naive CD8+ T cells sorted from blood. These receptors came from a man in his late teens or twenties in good health.

The chain couples TRBV19 to TRBJ1-1; 9 nucleotides match TRBD1. Losses at the gene ends were 9 bases for V and 1 base for J; bases not matched to a gene: 3. Looked up from germline, CDR1 is LNHDA and CDR2 is SQIVND (reference sequence). This CDR3 is 13 amino acids long. The CDR3 sequence is CASRGQGNTEAFF. CDR3 bases: TGTGCCAGCAGGGGACAGGGGAACACTGAAGCTTTCTTT.

The chain uses TRBV7-9 and TRBJ2-1; 9 nucleotides align to TRBD2. The V gene's germline CDR1 is SEHNR and CDR2 FQNEAQ (reference sequence). V dropped 2 bases and J dropped 4; count of bases not matched to a gene: 6. The CDR3 spans 16 residues. CDR3 loop: CASSLNLAGGYNEQFF. The CDR3 DNA is TGTGCCAGCAGCTTAAATCTGGCGGGAGGGTACAATGAGCAGTTCTTC.

This clone was observed once. The chain links TRBV6-5 to TRBJ2-7; D unresolved. Germline CDR1 and CDR2: MNHEY and SVGAGI. The CDR3 is 13 amino acids. V was shortened by 2 bases and J by 6 bases, with 11 bases between the two germline ends. The CDR3 is CASSYMQLGEQYF. The CDR3 region has the DNA TGTGCCAGCAGTTACATGCAGCTCGGCGAGCAGTACTTC.

As to this clone: Within the sample, other DNA sequences also encode this same CDR3. The chain carries TRBV29-1 and TRBJ1-2; a weak D match, TRBD1 (5 bases). The germline gives CDR1 SQVTM, CDR2 ANQGSEA. V lost 1 base and J 5 bases, leaving 8 bases between the germline ends. The CDR3 contains 12 residues. In DNA form, the CDR3 reads TGCAGCGTTGAAGGGGCAGGGTATGGCTACACCTTC. It translates to CSVEGAGYGYTF.

V is TRBV2 and J is TRBJ2-1, with 13 positions matching TRBD2. This CDR3 has 16 amino acids. From germline, CDR1 is SNHLY and CDR2 FYNNEI. With V trimmed by 0 bases and J by 10 bases, 6 bases remained unmatched. CDR3 region: CASSEATSGGAGEQFF. CDR3 sequence (DNA): TGTGCCAGCAGTGAAGCTACTAGCGGGGGGGCAGGGGAGCAGTTCTTC.

The chain uses TRBV28 and TRBJ1-5; TRBD1 matches 7 bases. There are 17 residues in the CDR3. With 6 bases clipped from V and 3 bases from J, the junction kept 14 bases outside the gene matches. Germline CDR1 MDHEN, CDR2 SYDVKM. The CDR3 region is CASRPSPGQLINQPQHF. The DNA of the CDR3 is TGTGCCAGCAGGCCATCCCCGGGACAGCTTATCAATCAGCCCCAGCATTTT.

About this clone itself: Other DNA sequences in the same sample also yield this CDR3. V gene TRBV29-1 combines with J gene TRBJ2-7; 7 bases are shared with TRBD2. The length of the CDR3 is 13 residues. V shed 4 bases and J 0 bases; nucleotides not matched to a gene: 3. CDR1 is SQVTM and CDR2 is ANQGSEA in the germline V gene. The CDR3 loop is CSVGGRGSYEQYF. CDR3 nucleotide sequence: TGCAGCGTTGGGGGGAGGGGCTCCTACGAGCAGTACTTC.

This clone was seen once. At one end the junction does not follow the germline gene, possibly because of a read error. The genes are TRBV13 and TRBJ2-5; the match to TRBD1 covers 8 bases. In germline, CDR1 is PRHDT, CDR2 FYEKMQ (reference sequence). The CDR3 has 14 amino acids. CDR3: CASYSSGGQKTQYF. As DNA, the CDR3 is TGTGCCAGCTACTCGTCAGGGGGCCAAAAGACCCAGTACTTC.

The chain combines TRBV5-1 with TRBJ1-5; 9 bases are shared with TRBD1. V lost 3 bases, J lost 2 bases, and 3 bases stayed unmatched. The germline CDR1 and CDR2 sequences are SGHRS and YFSETQ. The CDR3 totals 15 residues. Here the CDR3 DNA reads TGCGCCAGCAGCTCGGGACAGGGCGGCAATCAGCCCCAGCATTTT. The encoded protein is CASSSGQGGNQPQHF.

This sequence joins TRBV5-6 and TRBJ2-1; TRBD2 aligns across 10 bases. The length of the CDR3 is 13 residues. V dropped 2 bases and J dropped 15; count of bases not matched to a gene: 8. Germline lookup yields CDR1 SGHDT and CDR2 YYEEEE. CDR3 nucleotide sequence: TGTGCCAGCAGCTTCAGCGGGGGGGCCAACCCGTTCTTC. It codes for CASSFSGGANPFF.

The V call is TRBV5-1, the J call TRBJ2-5; the D gene is possibly TRBD1 (7 bases). The germline V gene encodes CDR1 SGHRS and CDR2 YFSETQ. This CDR3 is 15 amino acids long. The germline V and J ends were trimmed by 5 bases and 2 bases, with 16 bases remaining between them. The CDR3 loop is CASRLQGGRQETQYF. CDR3 coding DNA: TGCGCCAGCAGACTGCAGGGGGGTCGGCAAGAGACCCAGTACTTC.

Here the CDR3 DNA reads TGTGCCAGTAGTGCTTTGACAGGGTCCTTTGAGACCCAGTACTTC. This encodes CASSALTGSFETQYF. The chain couples TRBV19 to TRBJ2-5; 7 nucleotides align to TRBD1. Trimming cost V 5 bases and J 5 bases; bases outside gene matches: 11. Germline CDR1 and CDR2: LNHDA and SQIVND (reference sequence). The CDR3 is made up of 15 amino acids.

The chain uses TRBV4-1 and TRBJ2-5, with TRBD2 matching 10 bases. This CDR3 is built from 14 residues. Trimming took 4 bases from V and 4 from J; bases not matched to a gene: 3. Germline V gene data show CDR1 as MGHRA and CDR2 as YSYEKL. Written as DNA, the CDR3 is TGCGCCAGCAGCCTTCTAGCGGGGGTAGAGACCCAGTACTTC. Translation gives CASSLLAGVETQYF.

The chain links TRBV21-1 to TRBJ1-2; the table assigns TRBD1, which was not confirmed against the DNA. TRBV21-1 is reported as a pseudogene. CDR3 size: 19 residues. The CDR3 sequence: CASEHQLSSRGGRAYGYTF. For the CDR3, the DNA is TGTGCCAGCGAGCATCAACTCAGTTCACGAGGGGGCCGAGCCTATGGCTACACCTTC.

This clone occurred once. V gene TRBV10-2 combines with J gene TRBJ2-1; D gene ambiguous. Trimming took 7 bases from V and 3 from J, leaving 13 bases between them. Germline V gene sequence: CDR1 WSHSY, CDR2 SAAADI. The CDR3 extends over 14 amino acids. CDR3 residues: CASNNLSLYNEQFF. The CDR3 bases are TGCGCCAGCAACAATCTTAGTCTCTACAATGAGCAGTTCTTC.

This clone showed up just once. J is TRBJ2-3 and V is TRBV27; D is undetermined. V was shortened by 5 bases and J by 0 bases, with 15 bases between the two germline ends. CDR1 is MNHEY and CDR2 is SMNVEV in the germline V gene (reference sequence). The CDR3 runs 16 residues. CDR3 protein: CASSPQSGSSTDTQYF. In DNA, the CDR3 is TGTGCCAGCAGTCCCCAGTCTGGCAGTAGCACAGATACGCAGTATTTT.

This chain joins TRBV11-1 and TRBJ2-3; D may be TRBD1 or TRBD2 (5 bases each). The CDR3 runs 14 residues. Germline assignment: CDR1 SGHAT and CDR2 FQDESV (reference sequence). Deletions cut 8 bases from V and 1 base from J, with 13 bases between. CDR3 region: CASQWDVGTDTQYF. The CDR3 coding sequence is TGTGCCAGCCAATGGGACGTCGGCACAGATACGCAGTATTTT.

The chain joins TRBV4-1 to TRBJ2-7; a possible D gene is TRBD1 (6 bases). The CDR3 loop spans 14 amino acids. CDR1 is MGHRA and CDR2 is YSYEKL in the germline V gene. Trimming pared 4 bases from V and 4 bases from J, leaving 14 bases between. CDR3 in DNA: TGCGCCAGCAGCCCCACAGGGTTTACTTACGAGCAGTACTTC. Translated: CASSPTGFTYEQYF.

This clone has just one count. The chain employs TRBV4-2 and TRBJ2-3, with TRBD2 matching 10 bases. Germline-derived CDR1 and CDR2 are LGHNA and YNFKEQ. V trimming: 3 bases; J trimming: 0 bases; junction bases outside the gene matches: 9. This CDR3 comprises 18 residues. CDR3: CASSHKTSGPSSTDTQYF. The CDR3 nucleotides are TGTGCCAGCAGCCATAAGACTAGCGGGCCATCTAGCACAGATACGCAGTATTTT.

The gene calls are TRBV5-1 and TRBJ1-4; 10 bases line up with TRBD1. Germline loops: CDR1 SGHRS, CDR2 YFSETQ. This CDR3 spans 15 amino acids. Trimming cost V 4 bases and J 5 bases; bases outside gene matches: 5. This chain's CDR3 is CASSSGQGVNEKLFF. The DNA of the CDR3 is TGCGCCAGCAGCAGTGGACAGGGGGTGAATGAAAAACTGTTTTTT.

In its sample, this clone was seen a few times. V is TRBV5-1 and J is TRBJ1-2, with D hard to call. Trimming cost V 4 bases and J 7 bases, with 11 bases left between them. Per the germline V gene, CDR1 is SGHRS and CDR2 is YFSETQ. CDR3 size: 12 residues. DNA for the CDR3: TGCGCCAGCAGCCTAAGGACGGCTGGCTACACCTTC. Amino acid sequence: CASSLRTAGYTF. The full variable domain, in which reference TRBV5-1 and TRBJ1-2 provide the parts outside the CDR3, is KAGVTQTPRYLIKTRGQQVTLSCSPISGHRSVSWYQQTPGQGLQFLFEYFSETQRNKGNFPGRFSGRQFSNSRSEMNVSTLELGDSALYLCASSLRTAGYTFGSGTRLTVV.

On this clone: Other DNA sequences within the sample encode an identical CDR3. This rearrangement joins TRBV4-3 to TRBJ2-5, with D possibly TRBD2 on 6 matching bases. The V end lost 1 base, the J end lost 3 bases, and 12 bases lay between the germline ends. The CDR3 extends over 15 amino acids. Germline V gene lookup returns CDR1 LGHNA and CDR2 YSLEER. CDR3 in DNA: TGCGCCAGCAGCCAAGTCTCAGGAGGGGAAGAGACCCAGTACTTC. Protein product: CASSQVSGGEETQYF.

V usage is TRBV13 and J usage is TRBJ1-1, with D possibly being TRBD1 (5 bases). Trimming took 5 bases from V and 1 from J, leaving 11 bases between them. The CDR3 is 14 residues long. Germline V gene lookup returns CDR1 PRHDT and CDR2 FYEKMQ (reference sequence). Here the CDR3 reads CASSPSGGNTEAFF. The CDR3 DNA sequence: TGTGCCAGCAGCCCCAGCGGGGGGAACACTGAAGCTTTCTTT.

The chain couples TRBV5-1 to TRBJ2-1, with 13 bases fitting TRBD2. The CDR3 is made up of 16 amino acids. J was trimmed by 7 bases and V by 0 bases; bases with no gene match: 4. CDR1 and CDR2 (germline): SGHRS, YFSETQ. The CDR3 protein is CASSLGWTSGGNEQFF. For the CDR3, the DNA is TGCGCCAGCAGCTTGGGCTGGACTAGCGGGGGAAATGAGCAGTTCTTC. Based on the CDR3 plus reference TRBV5-1 and TRBJ2-1, the full variable domain is KAGVTQTPRYLIKTRGQQVTLSCSPISGHRSVSWYQQTPGQGLQFLFEYFSETQRNKGNFPGRFSGRQFSNSRSEMNVSTLELGDSALYLCASSLGWTSGGNEQFFGPGTRLTVL.

The chain uses TRBV27 and TRBJ2-3, with D possibly called TRBD1 or TRBD2 (6 bases each). There are 15 residues in the CDR3. Deletions cut 1 base from V and 1 base from J, with 9 bases between. Germline lookup yields CDR1 MNHEY and CDR2 SMNVEV (reference sequence). In DNA, the CDR3 is TGTGCCAGCAGTTTATGGGGGGCGGGCACAGATACGCAGTATTTT. It codes for CASSLWGAGTDTQYF.